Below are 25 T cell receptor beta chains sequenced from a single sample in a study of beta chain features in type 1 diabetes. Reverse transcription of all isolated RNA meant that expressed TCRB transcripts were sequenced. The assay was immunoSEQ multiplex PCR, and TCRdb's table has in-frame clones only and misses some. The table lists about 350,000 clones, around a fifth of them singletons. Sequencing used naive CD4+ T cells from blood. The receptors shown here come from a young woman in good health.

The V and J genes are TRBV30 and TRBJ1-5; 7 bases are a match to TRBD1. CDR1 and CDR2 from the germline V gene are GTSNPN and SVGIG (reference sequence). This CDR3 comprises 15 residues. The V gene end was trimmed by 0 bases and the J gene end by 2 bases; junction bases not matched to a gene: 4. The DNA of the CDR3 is TGTGCCTGGAGTGTATTAGGGGGCCGCAATCAGCCCCAGCATTTT. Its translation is CAWSVLGGRNQPQHF.

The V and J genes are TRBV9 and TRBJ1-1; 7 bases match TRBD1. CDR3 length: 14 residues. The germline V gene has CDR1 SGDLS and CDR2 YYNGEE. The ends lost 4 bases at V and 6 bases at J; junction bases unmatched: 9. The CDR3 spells CASSSQTGRSEAFF. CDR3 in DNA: TGTGCCAGCAGCTCCCAGACAGGGAGGTCTGAAGCTTTCTTT.

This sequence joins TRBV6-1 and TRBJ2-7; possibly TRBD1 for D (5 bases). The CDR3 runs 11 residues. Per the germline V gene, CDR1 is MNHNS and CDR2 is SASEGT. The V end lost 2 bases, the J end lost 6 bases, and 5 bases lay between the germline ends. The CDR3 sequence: CASSERGEQYF. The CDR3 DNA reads TGTGCCAGCAGTGAAAGGGGCGAGCAGTACTTC.

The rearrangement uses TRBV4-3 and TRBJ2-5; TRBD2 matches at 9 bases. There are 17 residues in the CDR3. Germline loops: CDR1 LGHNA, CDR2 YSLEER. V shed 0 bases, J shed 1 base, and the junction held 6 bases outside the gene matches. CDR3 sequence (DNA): TGCGCCAGCAGCCAAGAACCCCGGACTAGCGTCCAAGAGACCCAGTACTTC. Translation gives CASSQEPRTSVQETQYF.

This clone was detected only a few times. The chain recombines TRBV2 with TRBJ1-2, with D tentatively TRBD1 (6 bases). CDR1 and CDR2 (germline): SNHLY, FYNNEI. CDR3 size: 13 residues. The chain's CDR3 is CASGRGLNYGYTF. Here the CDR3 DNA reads TGTGCATCCGGGCGGGGGCTGAACTATGGCTACACCTTC.

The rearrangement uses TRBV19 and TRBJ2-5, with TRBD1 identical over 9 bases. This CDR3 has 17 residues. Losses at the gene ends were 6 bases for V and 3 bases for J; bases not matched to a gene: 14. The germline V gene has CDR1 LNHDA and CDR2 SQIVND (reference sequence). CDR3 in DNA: TGTGCCAGTAGCCCAGGGACAGGGAGGAACCCGAAAGAGACCCAGTACTTC. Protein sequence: CASSPGTGRNPKETQYF.

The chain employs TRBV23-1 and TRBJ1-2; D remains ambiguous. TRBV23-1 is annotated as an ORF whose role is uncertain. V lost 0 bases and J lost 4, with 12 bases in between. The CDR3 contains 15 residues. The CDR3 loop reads CASSQSPCWPYGYTF. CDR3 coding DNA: TGCGCCAGCAGTCAATCCCCCTGTTGGCCCTATGGCTACACCTTC.

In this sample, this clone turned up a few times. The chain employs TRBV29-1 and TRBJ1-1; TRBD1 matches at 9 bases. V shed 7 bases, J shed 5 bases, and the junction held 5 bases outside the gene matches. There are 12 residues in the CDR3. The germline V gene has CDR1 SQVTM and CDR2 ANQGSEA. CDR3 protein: CSATGTGTEAFF. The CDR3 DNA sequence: TGCAGCGCTACCGGGACAGGGACTGAAGCTTTCTTT.

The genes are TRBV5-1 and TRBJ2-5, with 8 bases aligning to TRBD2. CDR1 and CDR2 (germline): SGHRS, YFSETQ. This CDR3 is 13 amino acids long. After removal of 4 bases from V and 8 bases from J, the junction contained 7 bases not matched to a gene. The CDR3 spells CASSPGLVKTQYF. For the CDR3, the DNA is TGCGCCAGCAGCCCGGGACTAGTAAAAACCCAGTACTTC.

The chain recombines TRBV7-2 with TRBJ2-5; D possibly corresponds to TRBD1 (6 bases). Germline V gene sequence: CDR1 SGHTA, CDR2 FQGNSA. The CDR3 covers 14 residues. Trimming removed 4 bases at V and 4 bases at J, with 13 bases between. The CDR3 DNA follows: TGTGCCAGCAGCTCGGACAGCCCACCAGAGACCCAGTACTTC. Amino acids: CASSSDSPPETQYF. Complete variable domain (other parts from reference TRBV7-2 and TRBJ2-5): GAGVSQSPSNKVTEKGKDVELRCDPISGHTALYWYRQSLGQGLEFLIYFQGNSAPDKSGLPSDRFSAERTGGSVSTLTIQRTQQEDSAVYLCASSSDSPPETQYFGPGTRLLVL.

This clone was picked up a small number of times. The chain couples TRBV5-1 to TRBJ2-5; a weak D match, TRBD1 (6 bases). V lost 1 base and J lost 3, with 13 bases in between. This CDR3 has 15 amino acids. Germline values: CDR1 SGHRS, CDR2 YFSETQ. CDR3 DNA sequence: TGCGCCAGCAGCTTGCTAACAGGGATCGAAGAGACCCAGTACTTC. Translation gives CASSLLTGIEETQYF.

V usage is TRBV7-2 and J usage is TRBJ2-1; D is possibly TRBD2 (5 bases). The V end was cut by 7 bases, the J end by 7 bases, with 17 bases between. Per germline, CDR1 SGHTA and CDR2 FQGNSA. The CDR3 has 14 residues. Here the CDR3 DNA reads TGTGCCAGCACCCCCTTGGCTGGAGGTAATGAGCAGTTCTTC. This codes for CASTPLAGGNEQFF.

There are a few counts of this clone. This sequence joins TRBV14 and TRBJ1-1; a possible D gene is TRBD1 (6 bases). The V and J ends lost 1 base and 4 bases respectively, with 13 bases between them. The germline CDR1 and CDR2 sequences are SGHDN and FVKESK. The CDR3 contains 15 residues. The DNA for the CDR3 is TGTGCCAGCAGCCAAGCGAACAGGGTGGGCACTGAAGCTTTCTTT. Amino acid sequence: CASSQANRVGTEAFF.

The CDR3 DNA sequence: TGTGCCAGCAGCCCGGAGCGGGGGCCGGGGGATACGCAGTATTTT. Its protein product is CASSPERGPGDTQYF. The J gene is TRBJ2-3, the V gene TRBV5-4, with 8 bases fitting TRBD2. CDR3 length: 15 residues. The V gene end was trimmed by 4 bases and the J gene end by 6 bases; junction bases not matched to a gene: 10. Germline loops: CDR1 SGHNT, CDR2 YYREEE (reference sequence).

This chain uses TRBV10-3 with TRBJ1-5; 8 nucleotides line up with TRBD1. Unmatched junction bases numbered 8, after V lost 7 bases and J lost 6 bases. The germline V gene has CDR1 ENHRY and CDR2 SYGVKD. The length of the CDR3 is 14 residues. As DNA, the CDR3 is TGTGCCATCAATGACAGGGGAGATGGTCAGCCCCAGCATTTT. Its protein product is CAINDRGDGQPQHF.

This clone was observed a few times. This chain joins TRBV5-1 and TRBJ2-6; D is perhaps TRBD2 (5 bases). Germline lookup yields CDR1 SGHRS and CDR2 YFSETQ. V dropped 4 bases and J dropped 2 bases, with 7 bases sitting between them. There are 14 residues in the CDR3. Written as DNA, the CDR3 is TGCGCCAGCAGCATCGGGACTGGGGCCAACGTCCTGACTTTC. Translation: CASSIGTGANVLTF.

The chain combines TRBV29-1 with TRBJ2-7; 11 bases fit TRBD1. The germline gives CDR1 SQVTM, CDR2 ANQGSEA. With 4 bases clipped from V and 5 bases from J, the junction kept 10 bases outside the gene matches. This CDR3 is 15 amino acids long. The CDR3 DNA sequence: TGCAGCGTTGCTCCAGGACAGGGGGCAATCCACGAGCAGTACTTC. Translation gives CSVAPGQGAIHEQYF.

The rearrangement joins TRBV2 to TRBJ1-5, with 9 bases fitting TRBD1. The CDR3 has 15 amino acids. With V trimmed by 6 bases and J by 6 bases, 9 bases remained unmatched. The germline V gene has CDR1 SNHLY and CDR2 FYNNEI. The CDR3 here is CASSVDRGGSQPQHF. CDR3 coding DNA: TGTGCCAGCAGCGTGGACAGGGGTGGGAGTCAGCCCCAGCATTTT.

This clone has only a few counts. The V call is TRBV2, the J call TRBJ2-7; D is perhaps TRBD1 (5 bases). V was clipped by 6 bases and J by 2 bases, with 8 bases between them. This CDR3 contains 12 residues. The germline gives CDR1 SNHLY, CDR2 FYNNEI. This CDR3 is CASSRDTYEQYF. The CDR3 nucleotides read TGTGCCAGCAGCAGGGATACCTACGAGCAGTACTTC.

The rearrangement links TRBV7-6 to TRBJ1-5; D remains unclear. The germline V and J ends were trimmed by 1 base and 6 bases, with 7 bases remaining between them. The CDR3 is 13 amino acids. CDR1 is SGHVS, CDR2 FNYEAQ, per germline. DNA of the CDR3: TGTGCCAGCAGCTTAGGAGGTGTTCAGCCCCAGCATTTT. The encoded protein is CASSLGGVQPQHF. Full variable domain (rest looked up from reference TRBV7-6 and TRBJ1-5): GAGVSQSPRYKVTKRGQDVALRCDPISGHVSLYWYRQALGQGPEFLTYFNYEAQQDKSGLPNDRFSAERPEGSISTLTIQRTEQRDSAMYRCASSLGGVQPQHFGDGTRLSIL.

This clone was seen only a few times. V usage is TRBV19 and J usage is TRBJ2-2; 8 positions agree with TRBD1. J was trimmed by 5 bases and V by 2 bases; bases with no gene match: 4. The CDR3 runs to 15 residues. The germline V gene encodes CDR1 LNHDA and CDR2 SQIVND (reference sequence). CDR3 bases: TGTGCCAGTAGTATACCGTGGACAGGGACCGGGGAGCTGTTTTTT. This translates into CASSIPWTGTGELFF.

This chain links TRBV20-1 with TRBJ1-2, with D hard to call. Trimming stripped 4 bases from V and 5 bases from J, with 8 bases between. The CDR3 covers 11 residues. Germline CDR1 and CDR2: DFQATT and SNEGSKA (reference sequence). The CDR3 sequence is CSATREYGYTF. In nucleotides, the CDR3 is TGCAGTGCTACCCGAGAATATGGCTACACCTTC.

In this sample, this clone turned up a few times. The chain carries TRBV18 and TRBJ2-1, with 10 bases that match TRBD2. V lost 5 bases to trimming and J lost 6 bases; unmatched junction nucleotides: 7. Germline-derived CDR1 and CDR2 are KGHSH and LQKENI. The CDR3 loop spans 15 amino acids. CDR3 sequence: CASSSTSGHLNEQFF. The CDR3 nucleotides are TGTGCCAGCTCATCGACTAGCGGGCACCTCAATGAGCAGTTCTTC.

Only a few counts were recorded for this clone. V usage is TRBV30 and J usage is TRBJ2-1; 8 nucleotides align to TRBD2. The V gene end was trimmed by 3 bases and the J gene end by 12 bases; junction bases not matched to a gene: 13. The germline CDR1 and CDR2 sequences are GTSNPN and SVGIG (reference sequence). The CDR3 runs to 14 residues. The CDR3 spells CAWRTTQAGALQFF. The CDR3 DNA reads TGTGCCTGGAGGACTACACAAGCGGGGGCCTTGCAGTTCTTC. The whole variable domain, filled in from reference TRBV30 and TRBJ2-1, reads SQTIHQWPATLVQPVGSPLSLECTVEGTSNPNLYWYRQAAGRGLQLLFYSVGIGQISSEVPQNLSASRPQDRQFILSSKKLLLSDSGFYLCAWRTTQAGALQFFGPGTRLTVL.

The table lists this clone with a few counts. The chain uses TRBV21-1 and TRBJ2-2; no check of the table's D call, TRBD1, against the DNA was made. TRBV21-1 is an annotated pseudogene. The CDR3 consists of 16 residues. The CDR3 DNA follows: TGTGCCAGCACCACTCCGGGACAGCCGAACACCGGGGAGCTGTTTTTT. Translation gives CASTTPGQPNTGELFF.